The source of this TCR beta chain is a study of T cells in Graves' hyperthyroidism and ophthalmopathy. Overall study findings and caveats: Model output signaled ophthalmopathy a median approximately 6 months ahead of onset. Most expanded thyroid clonotypes above 0.001 also appeared in blood.

This clonotype was observed many times. The antigen is undetermined. RNA transcripts served as the template for amplifying TCR beta CDR3 regions. The TCR CDR3 first-round RT-PCR relied on the HTBI primer set. TCRdb redid the calling of the multiplex PCR reads with MiXCR, one entry per CDR3 protein. The sample lists more than 550,000 distinct CDR3 sequences, 17% occurring once. Trimming removed 4 bases from V and 0 bases from J, with 13 bases in between. The CDR3 sequence is 16 residues long. Germline-derived CDR1 and CDR2 are SGHAT and FQDESV (reference sequence). Used for diagnoses were clinical symptoms, serum thyroxine and TRAb, thyroid ultrasound and orbital computed tomography. From less than 13 ml of fresh peripheral blood, PBMCs were isolated.

The specimen sequenced was blood. The sequence was collected from a man aged 45-65 years with Graves' hyperthyroidism. The rearrangement links TRBV11-1 to TRBJ1-3; D is unresolved. CDR3 nucleotides: TGTGCCAGCAGCTCGGATCGACCTTTCTCTGGAAACACCATATATTTT. Its protein product is CASSSDRPFSGNTIYF.